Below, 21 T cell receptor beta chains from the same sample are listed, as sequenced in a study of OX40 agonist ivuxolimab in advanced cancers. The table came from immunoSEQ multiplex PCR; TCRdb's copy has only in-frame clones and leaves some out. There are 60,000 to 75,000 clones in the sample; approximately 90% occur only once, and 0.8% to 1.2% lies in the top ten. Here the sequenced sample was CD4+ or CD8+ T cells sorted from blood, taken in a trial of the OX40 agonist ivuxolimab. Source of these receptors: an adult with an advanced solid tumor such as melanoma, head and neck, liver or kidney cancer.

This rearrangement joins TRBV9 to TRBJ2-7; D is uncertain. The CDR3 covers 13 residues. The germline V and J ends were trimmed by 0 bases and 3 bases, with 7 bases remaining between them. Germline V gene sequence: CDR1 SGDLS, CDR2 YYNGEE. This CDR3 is CASSVDGDYEQYF. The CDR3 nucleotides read TGTGCCAGCAGCGTAGACGGAGACTACGAGCAGTACTTC. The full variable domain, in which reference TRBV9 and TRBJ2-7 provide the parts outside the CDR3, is DSGVTQTPKHLITATGQRVTLRCSPRSGDLSVYWYQQSLDQGLQFLIQYYNGEERAKGNILERFSAQQFPDLHSELNLSSLELGDSALYFCASSVDGDYEQYFGPGTRLTVT.

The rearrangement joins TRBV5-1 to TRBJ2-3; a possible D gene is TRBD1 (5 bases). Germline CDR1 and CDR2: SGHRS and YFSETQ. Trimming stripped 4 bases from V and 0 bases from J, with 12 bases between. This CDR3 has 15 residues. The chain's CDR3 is CASSPQGTSTDTQYF. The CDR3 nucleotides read TGCGCCAGCAGCCCTCAGGGTACTAGCACAGATACGCAGTATTTT.

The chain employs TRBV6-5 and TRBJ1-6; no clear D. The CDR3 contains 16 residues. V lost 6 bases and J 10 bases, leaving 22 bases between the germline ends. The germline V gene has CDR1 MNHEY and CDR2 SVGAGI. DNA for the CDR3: TGTGCCAGCAGCTACACTAAGACCTCAATCCTATCACCCCTCCACTTT. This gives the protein CASSYTKTSILSPLHF.

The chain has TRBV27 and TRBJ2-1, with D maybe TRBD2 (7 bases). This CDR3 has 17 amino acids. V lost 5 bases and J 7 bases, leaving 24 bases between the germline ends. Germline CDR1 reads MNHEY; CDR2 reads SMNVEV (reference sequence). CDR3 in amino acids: CASSRLQGGGLGNEQFF. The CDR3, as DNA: TGTGCCAGCAGTAGGTTACAAGGGGGGGGTCTAGGGAATGAGCAGTTCTTC.

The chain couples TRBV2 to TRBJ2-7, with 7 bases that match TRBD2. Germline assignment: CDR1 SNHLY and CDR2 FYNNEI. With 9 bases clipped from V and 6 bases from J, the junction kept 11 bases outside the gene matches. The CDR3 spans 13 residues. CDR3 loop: CASSLAVWAEQYF. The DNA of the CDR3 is TGTGCCAGTAGTCTAGCGGTCTGGGCCGAGCAGTACTTC.

The CDR3 is CASSPPGETQYF. Here the CDR3 DNA reads TGTGCCAGCTCACCACCTGGAGAGACCCAGTACTTC. This rearrangement joins TRBV18 to TRBJ2-5; D not resolved. This CDR3 contains 12 residues. The germline V and J ends were trimmed by 0 bases and 4 bases, with 3 bases remaining between them. CDR1 is KGHSH, CDR2 LQKENI, per germline.

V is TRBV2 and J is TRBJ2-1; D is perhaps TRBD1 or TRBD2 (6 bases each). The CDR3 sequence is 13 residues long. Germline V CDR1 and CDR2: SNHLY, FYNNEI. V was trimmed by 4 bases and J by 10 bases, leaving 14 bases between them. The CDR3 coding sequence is TGTGCCAGCAGTGGGGGGCAGGGGAGGGAGCAGTTCTTC. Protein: CASSGGQGREQFF.

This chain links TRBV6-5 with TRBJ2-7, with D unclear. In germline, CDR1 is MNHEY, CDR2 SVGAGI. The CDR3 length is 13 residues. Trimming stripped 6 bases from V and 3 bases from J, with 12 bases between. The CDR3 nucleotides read TGTGCCAGCAGACTCCGTTGGGACTACGAGCAGTACTTC. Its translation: CASRLRWDYEQYF.

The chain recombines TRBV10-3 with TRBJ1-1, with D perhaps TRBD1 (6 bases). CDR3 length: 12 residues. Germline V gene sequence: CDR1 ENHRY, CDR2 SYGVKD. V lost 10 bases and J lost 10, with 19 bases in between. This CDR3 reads CATRGGGPGAFF. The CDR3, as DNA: TGTGCCACCCGAGGGGGGGGGCCTGGAGCTTTCTTT.

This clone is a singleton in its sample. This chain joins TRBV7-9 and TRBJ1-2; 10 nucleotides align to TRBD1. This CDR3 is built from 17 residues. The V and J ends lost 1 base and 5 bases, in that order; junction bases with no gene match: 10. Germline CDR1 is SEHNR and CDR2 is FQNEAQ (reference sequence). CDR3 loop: CASSLVDSGQGKYGYTF. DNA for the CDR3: TGTGCCAGCAGCTTAGTGGATTCGGGACAGGGGAAATATGGCTACACCTTC.

The CDR3 here is CASQDRDSNQPQHF. CDR3 in DNA: TGTGCCAGTCAGGACAGGGACAGCAATCAGCCCCAGCATTTT. The rearrangement uses TRBV19 and TRBJ1-5, with 8 bases matching TRBD1. Looked up from germline, CDR1 is LNHDA and CDR2 is SQIVND (reference sequence). Unmatched junction bases numbered 4, after V lost 8 bases and J lost 1 base. The CDR3 sequence is 14 residues long.

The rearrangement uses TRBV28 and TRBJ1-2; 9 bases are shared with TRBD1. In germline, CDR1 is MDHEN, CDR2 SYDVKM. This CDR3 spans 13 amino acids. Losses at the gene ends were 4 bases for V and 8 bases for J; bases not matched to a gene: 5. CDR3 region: CASSSGQGRGYTF. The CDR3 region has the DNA TGTGCCAGCAGTTCGGGACAGGGACGCGGCTACACCTTC.

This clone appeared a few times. Here the CDR3 reads CSARQTNTEAFF. CDR3 in DNA: TGCAGCGCCCGACAGACAAACACTGAAGCTTTCTTT. This chain connects TRBV29-1 to TRBJ1-1; a possible D gene is TRBD1 (5 bases). V lost 7 bases and J lost 2, with 11 bases in between. The CDR3 runs to 12 residues. CDR1 and CDR2 (germline): SQVTM, ANQGSEA.

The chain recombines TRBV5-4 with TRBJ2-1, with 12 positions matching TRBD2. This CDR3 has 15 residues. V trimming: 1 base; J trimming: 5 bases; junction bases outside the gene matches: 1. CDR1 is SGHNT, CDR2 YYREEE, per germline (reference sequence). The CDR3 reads CASSLRLAGDNEQFF. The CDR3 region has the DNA TGTGCCAGCAGCTTGCGACTAGCGGGGGACAATGAGCAGTTCTTC.

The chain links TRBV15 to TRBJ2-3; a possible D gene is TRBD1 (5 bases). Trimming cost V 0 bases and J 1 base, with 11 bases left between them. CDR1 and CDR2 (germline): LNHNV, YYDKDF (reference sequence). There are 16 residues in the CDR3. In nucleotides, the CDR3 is TGTGCCACCAGCAGAGAAAGACAGATCCGCACAGATACGCAGTATTTT. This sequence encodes CATSRERQIRTDTQYF.

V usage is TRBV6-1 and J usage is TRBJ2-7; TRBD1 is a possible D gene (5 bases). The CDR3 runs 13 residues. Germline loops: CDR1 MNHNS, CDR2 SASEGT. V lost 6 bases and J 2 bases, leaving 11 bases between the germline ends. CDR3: CASSTQGTYEQYF. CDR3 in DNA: TGTGCCAGCAGCACGCAGGGTACCTACGAGCAGTACTTC.

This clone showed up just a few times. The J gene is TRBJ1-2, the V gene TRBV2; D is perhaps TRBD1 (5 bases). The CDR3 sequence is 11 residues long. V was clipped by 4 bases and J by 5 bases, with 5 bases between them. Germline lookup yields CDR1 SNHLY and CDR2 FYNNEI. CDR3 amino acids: CASSAGYGYTF. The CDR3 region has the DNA TGTGCCAGCAGTGCAGGGTATGGCTACACCTTC.

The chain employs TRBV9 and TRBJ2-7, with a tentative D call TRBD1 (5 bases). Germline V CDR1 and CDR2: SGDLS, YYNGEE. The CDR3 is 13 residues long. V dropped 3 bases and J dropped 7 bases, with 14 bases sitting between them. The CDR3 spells CASSAIRALEQYF. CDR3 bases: TGTGCCAGCAGCGCAATCAGGGCGCTTGAGCAGTACTTC.

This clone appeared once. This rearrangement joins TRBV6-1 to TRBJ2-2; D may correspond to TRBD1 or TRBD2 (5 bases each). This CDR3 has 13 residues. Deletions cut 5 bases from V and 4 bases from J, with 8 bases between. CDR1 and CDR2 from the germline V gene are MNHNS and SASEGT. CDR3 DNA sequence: TGTGCCAGCAGTCGTGGGGGCACCGGGGAGCTGTTTTTT. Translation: CASSRGGTGELFF.

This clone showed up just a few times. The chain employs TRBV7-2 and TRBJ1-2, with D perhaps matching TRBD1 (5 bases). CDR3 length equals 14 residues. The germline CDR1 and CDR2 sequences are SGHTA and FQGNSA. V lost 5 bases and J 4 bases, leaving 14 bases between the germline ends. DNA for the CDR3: TGTGCCAGCAGCCCCGGAGGGGTTCTCTATGGCTACACCTTC. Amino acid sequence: CASSPGGVLYGYTF.

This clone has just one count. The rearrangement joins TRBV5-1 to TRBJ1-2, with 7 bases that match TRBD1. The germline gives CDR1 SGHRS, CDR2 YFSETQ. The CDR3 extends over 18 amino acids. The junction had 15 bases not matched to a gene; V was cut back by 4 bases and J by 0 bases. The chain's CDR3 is CASSRGLQGRDANYGYTF. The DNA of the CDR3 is TGCGCCAGCAGCCGGGGATTACAGGGGAGAGACGCTAACTATGGCTACACCTTC. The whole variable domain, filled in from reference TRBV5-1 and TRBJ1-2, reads KAGVTQTPRYLIKTRGQQVTLSCSPISGHRSVSWYQQTPGQGLQFLFEYFSETQRNKGNFPGRFSGRQFSNSRSEMNVSTLELGDSALYLCASSRGLQGRDANYGYTFGSGTRLTVV.